This TCR beta chain was sequenced in a study of coeliac disease. Overall study: High-resolution HLA typing was lacking; TRBV7-2 bias was queried instead.

Using immunoSEQ multiplex PCR, the repertoire was profiled, and TCRdb retains in-frame clones only, with some absent. The data contain some 8,700 clones, around three fifths of them singletons. As for this clone: Its antigen is unknown.

CDR3 size: 17 residues. The study's findings and limits: Cross-contamination between intraepithelial and lamina propria cells was possible. TRB repertoires were largely private, with most amino acid sequences found in only one sample.

Sequenced input: intraepithelial lymphocytes from the gut. This clonotype originated in a woman aged 60-75 years with celiac disease. The chain combines TRBV21-1 with TRBJ2-3; the D segment call TRBD2 is taken from the table without a DNA check. TRBV21-1 is termed a pseudogene. CDR3 nucleotides: TGTGCCAGCAGCAAAGCACTAGCTAGCGGGAGGAAATATACGCAGTATTTT. Protein product: CASSKALASGRKYTQYF.